The present T cell receptor beta chain was sequenced within a study of beta chain features in type 1 diabetes (dated by TCRdb to 2017 to 2018). The study in broad terms: No differences in mean age, gender distribution, total cell number or subset yield were found between patients and healthy donors. A total of about 110,000,000 sorted cells were examined across all samples, and a strong correlation was observed between cell number per subset and RNA yield. In the study, TCRB repertoires of sorted circulating CD4+ T cell subsets from recently diagnosed type 1 diabetes patients were compared with those of matched healthy donors. Naive and central memory subsets were obtained from all 30 or so donors, but regulatory and stem cell-like memory subsets were isolated from only 8 patients and roughly 8 healthy donors.

The entire isolated RNA was reverse transcribed using the High Capacity cDNA Reverse Transcription Kit, and thus expressed TCRB transcripts were sequenced. Deep immunoSEQ sequencing was applied to naive, central memory and regulatory T cell samples, giving an average of roughly 3.5 million total reads per sample. Sorted cells were lysed in RLT buffer and RNA was extracted with DNase-treated RNeasy Micro or Mini kits, depending on cell number. Each cell subset was processed separately to prevent cross-contamination, with patient and healthy donor samples processed together. The immunoSEQ multiplex PCR was used to amplify TCRB sequences from cDNA, generating 87-bp fragments that spanned the CDR3 region. Amplicons were sequenced on the Illumina HiSeq platform. Regarding the original processing steps: Synthetic template baselines were used to correct PCR bias computationally, reads within Hamming distance 2 were collapsed together, and singletons that could not be merged were discarded. By aligning reads against IMGT, V, D and J genes, CDR3 length, and insertions or deletions at six rearrangement sites were assigned. Within each subset, clonotype counts were normalized to sorted cell number, after which true diversity and Gini coefficients were computed with the tcR R package. The overlap coefficient, calculated on TCRB nucleotide sequences, was used to quantify repertoire sharing. Out-of-frame TCRB sequences from naive cells were analyzed as a proxy for the pre-selection repertoire. This immuneACCESS table, as held by TCRdb, lists in-frame sequences with V and J called but not all clones. Of the missing ones, under half trace to an unresolved V gene in checked studies; the others have no known cause. That table is the source of V, J and clone size, and D and trimming were worked out from the DNA. This sample is represented by 300,000 to 350,000 clones; around 20% of them were singletons. About 0.045% of the sample is in the top ten clones.

V is cut by 5 bases and J by 7 bases, and the space between the germline ends is 15 bases. From the cysteine through the phenylalanine, the CDR3 covers 14 amino acids. Only the CDR3 DNA is retained, 42 bases long and in frame from the first base. The CDR1 and CDR2 encoded by the germline V gene are MNHEY and SVGAGI. This clone turned up a few times. What this receptor recognizes is not known. Base qualities are not recorded, but no much larger clone differs from it by a single base. General conclusions and limits of the study: Patients with type 1 diabetes made fewer insertions and deleted more nucleotides at VDJ recombination sites, implying thymic rearrangement abnormalities. The naive, central memory and regulatory TCRB repertoires appeared to resemble one another more closely among patients than among healthy donors. Sequencing cDNA rather than genomic DNA could over-represent highly expressing activated cells, although activation and CD3 levels did not differ between groups. PCR may preferentially amplify shorter templates, but because patient and control samples were amplified and corrected together, any resulting skew would affect both groups equally. Because small numbers of individuals were included in the HLA sub-analyses, any influence of HLA type on TCRB rearrangement was left unresolved. In all four CD4+ subsets, TCRB CDR3 length was moderately but significantly shorter in type 1 diabetes patients.

Each donor gave one peripheral blood draw, averaging approximately 0.12 L, which was collected into heparinised tubes. A BD FACSAria II and a panel including CD45RO, CCR7, CD25, CD127, CD95 and CD27 were used to sort naive, central memory, regulatory and stem cell-like memory CD4+ T cells. Every sorted population had a purity above 95%. PBMCs were separated immediately by Lymphoprep density gradient centrifugation and were stained directly, without being cultured. So that batch effects would be minimized, each experiment stained and sorted samples in pairs, pairing one healthy donor with one patient.

This sequence originates from a woman younger than 35 in good health. The specimen was naive CD4+ T cells from blood. The sample's cell subset or site label, in plain terms: true naive CD4+ T cells. The chain links TRBV6-5 with TRBJ2-1; the D gene identity is not certain. CDR3 sequence: CASSPLEARNEQFF. The sequenced DNA is TGTGCCAGCAGTCCACTTGAGGCCCGGAATGAGCAGTTCTTC.